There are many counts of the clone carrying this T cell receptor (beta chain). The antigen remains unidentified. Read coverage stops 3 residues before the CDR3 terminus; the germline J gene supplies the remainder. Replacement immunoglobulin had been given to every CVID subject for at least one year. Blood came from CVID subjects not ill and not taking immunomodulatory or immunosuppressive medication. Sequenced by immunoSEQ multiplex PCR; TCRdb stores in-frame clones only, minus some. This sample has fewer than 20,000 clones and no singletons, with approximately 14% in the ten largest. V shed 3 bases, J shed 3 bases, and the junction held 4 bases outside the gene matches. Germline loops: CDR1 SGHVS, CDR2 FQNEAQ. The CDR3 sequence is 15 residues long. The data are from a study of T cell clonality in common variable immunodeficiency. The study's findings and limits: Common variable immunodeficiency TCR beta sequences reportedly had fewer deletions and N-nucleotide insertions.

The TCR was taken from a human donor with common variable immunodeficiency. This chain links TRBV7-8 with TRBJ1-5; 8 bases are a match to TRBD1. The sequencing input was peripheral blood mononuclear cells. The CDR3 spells CASSLGQAFNQPQHF. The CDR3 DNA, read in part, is TGTGCCAGCAGCTTGGGACAGGCGTTCAATCAGCCC.